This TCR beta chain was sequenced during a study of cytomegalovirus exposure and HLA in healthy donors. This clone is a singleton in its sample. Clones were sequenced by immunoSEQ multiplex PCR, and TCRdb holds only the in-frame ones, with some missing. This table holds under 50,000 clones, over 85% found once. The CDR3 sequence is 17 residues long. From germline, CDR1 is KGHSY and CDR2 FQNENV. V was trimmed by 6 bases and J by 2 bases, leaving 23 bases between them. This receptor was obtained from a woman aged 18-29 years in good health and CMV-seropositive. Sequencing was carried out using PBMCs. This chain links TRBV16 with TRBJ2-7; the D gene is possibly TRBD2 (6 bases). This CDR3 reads CASSQPIDLRDPYEQYF. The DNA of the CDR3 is TGTGCCAGCAGTCAACCAATCGATTTGCGGGATCCCTACGAGCAGTACTTC.